The 15 T cell receptor beta chains below were found in one sample sequenced in a study of cytomegalovirus exposure and HLA in healthy donors. Using immunoSEQ multiplex PCR, the repertoire was profiled, and TCRdb retains in-frame clones only, with some absent. This sample has about 130,000 clones, with 89% found just once. The sample comprised PBMCs. All receptors derive from a woman between 18 and 30 years old in good health and CMV-seronegative.

The J gene is TRBJ2-1, the V gene TRBV7-2, with D possibly matching TRBD2 (5 bases). The V and J ends lost 1 base and 4 bases respectively, with 11 bases between them. The germline gives CDR1 SGHTA, CDR2 FQGNSA. The CDR3 loop spans 15 amino acids. CDR3 sequence reads: CASSLEDRGYNEQFF. The CDR3 region has the DNA TGTGCCAGCAGCTTAGAGGACCGGGGATACAATGAGCAGTTCTTC.

The table lists this clone with a few counts. The rearrangement uses TRBV30 and TRBJ1-2; no firm D call. The ends were cut back, 2 bases at V and 7 bases at J, with 11 bases in the middle. This CDR3 contains 12 residues. CDR1 is GTSNPN and CDR2 is SVGIG in the germline V gene (reference sequence). CDR3 protein: CAWSPGLVGYTF. In nucleotides, the CDR3 is TGTGCCTGGAGTCCCGGGTTAGTTGGCTACACCTTC.

The V call is TRBV18, the J call TRBJ2-7; TRBD1 matches at 9 bases. V lost 0 bases to trimming and J lost 1 base; unmatched junction nucleotides: 7. Germline CDR1 KGHSH, CDR2 LQKENI. CDR3 length: 17 amino acids. CDR3 bases: TGTGCCAGCTCACCACCGTCACCCGGGACAGGGTCCTACGAGCAGTACTTC. This sequence encodes CASSPPSPGTGSYEQYF.

This clone was seen just once. The V call is TRBV5-1, the J call TRBJ1-2; possible D gene TRBD1, 5 bases. The CDR3 spans 14 residues. Germline assignment: CDR1 SGHRS and CDR2 YFSETQ. V lost 3 bases and J lost 5, with 14 bases in between. DNA for the CDR3: TGCGCCAGCAGCTCGACAGTTACTGGGTATGGCTACACCTTC. It codes for CASSSTVTGYGYTF.

The chain links TRBV2 to TRBJ2-3, with 12 bases matching TRBD2. Per the germline V gene, CDR1 is SNHLY and CDR2 is FYNNEI. V trimming: 1 base; J trimming: 5 bases; junction bases outside the gene matches: 7. The CDR3 loop spans 17 amino acids. The CDR3 nucleotides read TGTGCCAGCAGTGAAGTATCGGCTAGCGGGAGGGGAGATACGCAGTATTTT. Translating gives CASSEVSASGRGDTQYF.

The chain uses TRBV29-1 and TRBJ2-5; D is ambiguous. The CDR3 spans 12 residues. V lost 0 bases to trimming and J lost 5 bases, with 7 bases between them. The V gene's germline CDR1 is SQVTM and CDR2 ANQGSEA. The DNA of the CDR3 is TGCAGCGTTGAAGAAGAGGAGGAGACCCAGTACTTC. This translates into CSVEEEEETQYF.

V usage is TRBV6-6 and J usage is TRBJ1-2; TRBD1 agrees at 8 bases. Per germline, CDR1 MNHNY and CDR2 SVGAGI (reference sequence). There are 14 residues in the CDR3. V gave up 8 bases and J gave up 5 bases; unmatched junction bases: 10. This CDR3 is CASRLEDRDYGYTF. In DNA form, the CDR3 reads TGTGCCAGCCGGCTCGAGGACAGGGATTATGGCTACACCTTC.

A single count supports this clone. This chain connects TRBV6-5 to TRBJ1-2, with 7 positions matching TRBD1. V lost 4 bases, J lost 6 bases, and 8 bases stayed unmatched. In germline, CDR1 is MNHEY, CDR2 SVGAGI. The CDR3 runs to 14 residues. This CDR3 reads CASSFKQGRHGYTF. As DNA, the CDR3 is TGTGCCAGCAGTTTCAAACAGGGGAGGCATGGCTACACCTTC.

This clone is a singleton in its sample. As DNA, the CDR3 is TGCGCCAGCAGTCCTGTAGCTAACTATGGCTACACCTTC. It yields the protein CASSPVANYGYTF. This chain connects TRBV4-3 to TRBJ1-2; D is unclear. Trimming removed 6 bases from V and 0 bases from J, with 8 bases in between. CDR1 and CDR2 from the germline V gene are LGHNA and YSLEER. There are 13 residues in the CDR3.

V gene TRBV4-3 combines with J gene TRBJ2-2; tentatively, D is TRBD1 (6 bases). With 0 bases removed from V and 6 bases from J, the gap between germline ends came to 20 bases. Germline lookup yields CDR1 LGHNA and CDR2 YSLEER. The CDR3 is made up of 18 amino acids. The CDR3 DNA is TGCGCCAGCAGCCAAGATTGGGGTTTCAGGGGAGAATCCGGGGAGCTGTTTTTT. Encoded protein: CASSQDWGFRGESGELFF.

This clone showed up just a few times. V gene TRBV6-4 combines with J gene TRBJ1-5; 10 positions match TRBD1. From germline, CDR1 is MRHNA and CDR2 SNTAGT. The CDR3 contains 15 residues. With V trimmed by 5 bases and J by 3 bases, 4 bases remained unmatched. The CDR3 loop is CASSPGQGDNQPQHF. CDR3 coding DNA: TGTGCCAGCAGTCCAGGACAGGGGGACAATCAGCCCCAGCATTTT.

V is TRBV30 and J is TRBJ2-4, with D maybe TRBD2 (6 bases). CDR3 length equals 13 residues. Deletions cut 7 bases from V and 1 base from J, with 11 bases between. Germline CDR1 and CDR2: GTSNPN and SVGIG (reference sequence). CDR3 loop: CAYLGGAKNIQYF. For the CDR3, the DNA is TGTGCCTATTTGGGGGGTGCCAAAAACATTCAGTACTTC.

The chain recombines TRBV18 with TRBJ1-5; the match to TRBD1 covers 8 bases. The V gene end was trimmed by 5 bases and the J gene end by 6 bases; junction bases not matched to a gene: 6. From germline, CDR1 is KGHSH and CDR2 LQKENI. The CDR3 runs to 14 residues. CDR3 sequence reads: CASSMDRASQPQHF. CDR3 DNA sequence: TGTGCCAGCTCAATGGACAGGGCAAGTCAGCCCCAGCATTTT.

The chain couples TRBV19 to TRBJ1-2; 8 bases agree with TRBD1. The germline V gene has CDR1 LNHDA and CDR2 SQIVND (reference sequence). The V and J ends lost 6 bases and 6 bases, in that order; junction bases with no gene match: 6. The CDR3 covers 13 residues. Here the CDR3 DNA reads TGTGCCAGTAGCCTACAGGGGGAAAATGGCTACACCTTC. Translation gives CASSLQGENGYTF. Full variable domain (rest looked up from reference TRBV19 and TRBJ1-2): DGGITQSPKYLFRKEGQNVTLSCEQNLNHDAMYWYRQDPGQGLRLIYYSQIVNDFQKGDIAEGYSVSREKKESFPLTVTSAQKNPTAFYLCASSLQGENGYTFGSGTRLTVV.

The V gene is TRBV7-9, the J gene TRBJ1-3, with D uncertain. With 5 bases removed from V and 0 bases from J, the gap between germline ends came to 8 bases. The CDR3 consists of 14 residues. The germline V gene has CDR1 SEHNR and CDR2 FQNEAQ (reference sequence). The CDR3 DNA is TGTGCCAGCAGCCCTCTAACCTCTGGAAACACCATATATTTT. It specifies CASSPLTSGNTIYF.